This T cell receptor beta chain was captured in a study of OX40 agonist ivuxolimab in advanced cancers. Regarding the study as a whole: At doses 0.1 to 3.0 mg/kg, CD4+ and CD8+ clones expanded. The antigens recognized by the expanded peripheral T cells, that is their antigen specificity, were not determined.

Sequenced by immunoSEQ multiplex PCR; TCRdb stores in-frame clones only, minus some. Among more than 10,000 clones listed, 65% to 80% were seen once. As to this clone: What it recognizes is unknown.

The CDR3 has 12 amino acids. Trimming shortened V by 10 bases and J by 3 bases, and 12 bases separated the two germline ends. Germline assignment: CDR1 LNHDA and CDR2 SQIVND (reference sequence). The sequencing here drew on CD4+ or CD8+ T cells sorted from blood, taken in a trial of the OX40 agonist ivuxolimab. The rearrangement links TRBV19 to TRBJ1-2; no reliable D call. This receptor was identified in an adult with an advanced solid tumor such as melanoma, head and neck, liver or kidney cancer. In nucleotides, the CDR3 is TGTGCCATTTATCGGGGATACTATGGCTACACCTTC. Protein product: CAIYRGYYGYTF.